These 20 T cell receptor beta chains were all obtained from the same sample, sequenced in a study of post-analysis software for immune sequencing data. Whole-study findings and limits: A handful of TRBV segments were significantly more frequent in patients than in controls. TRBV5-6, TRBV5-1 and TRBV20-1 were among these segments.

No antigens are known for them. Included in the TCR beta cDNA libraries were unique molecular identifiers. TCRdb independently ran MiXCR on the PCR reads; one entry per CDR3 protein. Among approximately 770,000 distinct CDR3 sequences listed, under 60% were seen once. The sample consisted of blood. The receptors come from a girl between 10 and 17 years old with multiple sclerosis.

V is TRBV29-1 and J is TRBJ2-3; 7 nucleotides match TRBD2. The CDR3 spans 15 residues. Germline trimming cut 4 bases from V and 2 bases from J; bases unmatched to any gene: 9. CDR1 SQVTM and CDR2 ANQGSEA come from the germline V gene. CDR3 in amino acids: CSVGKLADFTDTQYF. CDR3 DNA sequence: TGCAGCGTTGGGAAGCTAGCGGATTTCACAGATACGCAGTATTTT.

The chain couples TRBV6-1 to TRBJ1-5; 7 bases align to TRBD1. In germline, CDR1 is MNHNS, CDR2 SASEGT. The CDR3 contains 13 residues. V shed 4 bases and J 4 bases; nucleotides not matched to a gene: 1. CDR3 in amino acids: CASSATGNQPQHF. The CDR3 DNA reads TGTGCCAGCAGTGCGACAGGGAATCAGCCCCAGCATTTT.

This clonotype has only a few counts. The CDR3 DNA reads TGTGCCAGCAGCCCATATGGGACCTACGGTAATCAGCAGTACTTC. Its translation: CASSPYGTYGNQQYF. The V gene is TRBV9, the J gene TRBJ2-7; perhaps D is TRBD1 or TRBD2 (5 bases each). The CDR3 spans 15 residues. V lost 4 bases, J lost 8 bases, and 22 bases lay in between. Per germline, CDR1 SGDLS and CDR2 YYNGEE.

In nucleotides, the CDR3 is TGTGCCAGCAGTGACCCACTAGCGGGAGCCCCAGACGAGCAGTACTTC. Residues: CASSDPLAGAPDEQYF. The chain links TRBV2 to TRBJ2-7; 11 nucleotides match TRBD2. The CDR3 length is 16 residues. The germline V gene has CDR1 SNHLY and CDR2 FYNNEI. Trimming took 3 bases from V and 5 from J; bases not matched to a gene: 9.

This clonotype was detected many times. The V call is TRBV12-3 or TRBV12-4, the J call TRBJ2-6; D uncertain. Deletions cut 7 bases from V and 0 bases from J, with 13 bases between. This CDR3 contains 16 residues. The CDR3 is CASTPTASSGANVLTF. CDR3 DNA: TGTGCCAGCACCCCAACCGCTAGCTCTGGGGCCAACGTCCTGACTTTC.

CDR3 amino acids: CASRWANGEQFF. CDR3 nucleotides: TGCGCCAGTAGGTGGGCCAACGGTGAGCAGTTCTTC. The V gene is TRBV5-1, the J gene TRBJ2-1, with unresolved D. The CDR3 is 12 amino acids. The germline V gene has CDR1 SGHRS and CDR2 YFSETQ. The V end was cut by 8 bases, the J end by 9 bases, with 15 bases between.

This clonotype was seen a single time. The germline gene is not matched at one end of the junction; a read error may be the cause. V gene TRBV12-3 or TRBV12-4 combines with J gene TRBJ2-7; 8 positions match TRBD1. CDR3 size: 16 residues. The CDR3 DNA reads as TGTGTCAGCAGTTTGAGGACAGGGCAGTTCGACTACGAGCAGTACTTC. This sequence encodes CVSSLRTGQFDYEQYF.

The sample holds one count of this clonotype. This sequence joins TRBV10-3 and TRBJ2-1; D is ambiguous. The CDR3 loop spans 14 amino acids. Per germline, CDR1 ENHRY and CDR2 SYGVKD. Trimming removed 0 bases from V and 7 bases from J, with 10 bases in between. This chain's CDR3 is CAISESWSANEQFF. The CDR3 coding sequence is TGTGCCATCAGTGAGTCCTGGTCAGCGAATGAGCAGTTCTTC.

This clonotype has more than one count but fewer than ten. The chain uses TRBV7-9 and TRBJ2-7, with D possibly being TRBD1 (5 bases). Between the trimmed V and J ends, which lost 3 bases and 5 bases, there was a span of 11 bases. Germline V CDR1 and CDR2: SEHNR, FQNEAQ (reference sequence). The CDR3 has 13 residues. DNA of the CDR3: TGTGCCAGCAGCTTCGCAGGGCTCGACGAGCAGTACTTC. This sequence encodes CASSFAGLDEQYF.

The chain joins TRBV28 to TRBJ1-2; TRBD1 matches at 7 bases. The V and J ends lost 3 bases and 5 bases, in that order; junction bases with no gene match: 12. The CDR3 is 16 amino acids. Per germline, CDR1 MDHEN and CDR2 SYDVKM. CDR3 residues: CASSLVLDREVYGYTF. The CDR3 bases are TGTGCCAGCAGTTTGGTCCTAGACAGGGAGGTATATGGCTACACCTTC.

This clonotype showed up many times. This chain connects TRBV29-1 to TRBJ2-1, with 10 positions matching TRBD1. The CDR3 spans 13 residues. V lost 7 bases and J lost 7; bases outside the gene matches: 7. CDR1 SQVTM and CDR2 ANQGSEA come from the germline V gene. DNA of the CDR3: TGCAGCGCCGTGGTGGGACAGGGGAATGAGCAGTTCTTC. Translation gives CSAVVGQGNEQFF.

The chain is built from TRBV6-1 and TRBJ2-4; 11 bases map to TRBD2. TRBJ2-7 matches the DNA end more closely, so the J call is doubtful. The CDR3 spans 19 residues. Looked up from germline, CDR1 is MNHNS and CDR2 is SASEGT. The CDR3 region has the DNA TGTGCCAGCACCAACCGGCTGGGACTAGCGGAAACCACCTCCTACGAGCAGTACTTC. It translates to CASTNRLGLAETTSYEQYF.

This clonotype was counted between two and nine times. The chain links TRBV30 to TRBJ2-1; D remains unclear. Germline CDR1 GTSNPN, CDR2 SVGIG (reference sequence). The CDR3 spans 14 residues. V was pared by 3 bases and J by 6 bases, with 15 bases between. As DNA, the CDR3 is TGTGCCTGGAGCCATCCCGTCGGGCCCAATGAGCAGTTCTTC. Its protein product is CAWSHPVGPNEQFF.

The rearrangement joins TRBV20-1 to TRBJ2-3; perhaps TRBD1 as D (5 bases). Germline V gene lookup returns CDR1 DFQATT and CDR2 SNEGSKA (reference sequence). CDR3 length: 15 amino acids. The germline V and J ends were trimmed by 3 bases and 4 bases, with 17 bases remaining between them. The CDR3 DNA sequence: TGCAGTGCTAGGTCCAGGGCGCTAGTTGCAGATACGCAGTATTTT. Amino acid sequence: CSARSRALVADTQYF.

This sequence joins TRBV12-3 or TRBV12-4 and TRBJ1-4; no clear D. V dropped 2 bases and J dropped 7 bases, with 8 bases sitting between them. The CDR3 is 13 amino acids. CDR3 loop: CASSLSGVEKLFF. DNA for the CDR3: TGTGCCAGCAGTTTATCTGGGGTTGAAAAACTGTTTTTT.

The V gene is TRBV7-9, the J gene TRBJ1-4; tentative D call: TRBD1 (6 bases). Germline CDR1 is SEHNR and CDR2 is FQNEAQ (reference sequence). V shed 1 base and J shed 3 bases, with 12 bases lying between them. This CDR3 region has 16 residues. The CDR3 nucleotides are TGTGCCAGCAGCTTAGTACGGACAGTGGCTAATGAAAAACTGTTTTTT. This gives the protein CASSLVRTVANEKLFF.

This chain links TRBV4-2 with TRBJ2-7; TRBD2 matches at 8 bases. The CDR3 runs to 16 residues. Germline V CDR1 and CDR2: LGHNA, YNFKEQ. V shed 0 bases and J 2 bases; nucleotides not matched to a gene: 6. In DNA form, the CDR3 reads TGTGCCAGCAGCCAAGAAGAAGCGGGAGCAGCCTACGAGCAGTACTTC. As protein: CASSQEEAGAAYEQYF.

This chain connects TRBV24-1 to TRBJ2-3; D possibly matches TRBD1 or TRBD2 (6 bases each). V lost 6 bases and J 6 bases, leaving 21 bases between the germline ends. Germline V gene sequence: CDR1 KGHDR, CDR2 SFDVKD. This CDR3 is built from 16 residues. The CDR3 spells CATSSGVWGRMDTQYF. DNA of the CDR3: TGTGCCACCAGTTCGGGGGTTTGGGGGCGGATGGATACGCAGTATTTT.

The chain joins TRBV20-1 to TRBJ2-7; TRBD1 might be the D (6 bases). CDR1 and CDR2 (germline): DFQATT, SNEGSKA (reference sequence). The CDR3 consists of 12 residues. Trimming left V 5 bases short and J 5 bases short, with 13 bases between. The CDR3 here is CSAHGTLHEQYF. As DNA, the CDR3 is TGCAGTGCTCATGGGACATTACACGAGCAGTACTTC.

This chain joins TRBV4-3 and TRBJ2-5; 9 nucleotides agree with TRBD2. The germline CDR1 and CDR2 sequences are LGHNA and YSLEER. Germline trimming cut 4 bases from V and 4 bases from J; bases unmatched to any gene: 4. The CDR3 consists of 14 residues. In DNA form, the CDR3 reads TGCGCCAGCAGCCCGGGACTAGCTTCAGAGACCCAGTACTTC. Translation gives CASSPGLASETQYF.